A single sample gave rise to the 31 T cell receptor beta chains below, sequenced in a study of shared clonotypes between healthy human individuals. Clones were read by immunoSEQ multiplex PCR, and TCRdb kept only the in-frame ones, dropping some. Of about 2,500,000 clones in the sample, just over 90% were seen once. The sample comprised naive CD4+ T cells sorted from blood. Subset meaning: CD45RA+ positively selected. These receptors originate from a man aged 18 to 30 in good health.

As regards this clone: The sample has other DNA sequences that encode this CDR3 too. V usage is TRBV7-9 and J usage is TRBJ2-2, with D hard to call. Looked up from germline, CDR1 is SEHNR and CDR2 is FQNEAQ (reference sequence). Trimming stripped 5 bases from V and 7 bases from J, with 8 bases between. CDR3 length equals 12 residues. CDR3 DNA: TGTGCCAGCAGCCTAAGTGGCGGGGAGCTGTTTTTT. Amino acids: CASSLSGGELFF.

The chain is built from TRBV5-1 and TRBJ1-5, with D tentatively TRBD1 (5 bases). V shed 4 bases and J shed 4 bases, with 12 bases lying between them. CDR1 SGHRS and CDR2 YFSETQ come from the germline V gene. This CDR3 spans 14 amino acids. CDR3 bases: TGCGCCAGCAGCGCCGACGGGGCGAATCAGCCCCAGCATTTT. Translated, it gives CASSADGANQPQHF. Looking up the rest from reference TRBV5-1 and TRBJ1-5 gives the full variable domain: KAGVTQTPRYLIKTRGQQVTLSCSPISGHRSVSWYQQTPGQGLQFLFEYFSETQRNKGNFPGRFSGRQFSNSRSEMNVSTLELGDSALYLCASSADGANQPQHFGDGTRLSIL.

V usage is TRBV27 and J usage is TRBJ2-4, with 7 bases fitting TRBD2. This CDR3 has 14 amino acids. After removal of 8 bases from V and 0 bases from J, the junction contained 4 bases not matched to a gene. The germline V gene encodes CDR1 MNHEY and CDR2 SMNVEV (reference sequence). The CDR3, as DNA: TGTGCCAGCCGGGACTATTTAGCCAAAAACATTCAGTACTTC. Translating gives CASRDYLAKNIQYF.

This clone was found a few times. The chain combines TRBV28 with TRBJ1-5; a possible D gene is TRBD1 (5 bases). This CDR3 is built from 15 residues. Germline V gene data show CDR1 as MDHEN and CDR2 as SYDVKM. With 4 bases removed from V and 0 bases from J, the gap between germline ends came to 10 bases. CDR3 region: CASSSLDNSNQPQHF. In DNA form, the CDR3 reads TGTGCCAGCAGTTCCCTGGACAATAGCAATCAGCCCCAGCATTTT.

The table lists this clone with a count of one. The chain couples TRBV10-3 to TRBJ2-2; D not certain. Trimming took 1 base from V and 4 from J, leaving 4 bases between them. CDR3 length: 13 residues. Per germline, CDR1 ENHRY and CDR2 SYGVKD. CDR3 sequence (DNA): TGTGCCATCAGTGAGTTCCGCACCGGGGAGCTGTTTTTT. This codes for CAISEFRTGELFF.

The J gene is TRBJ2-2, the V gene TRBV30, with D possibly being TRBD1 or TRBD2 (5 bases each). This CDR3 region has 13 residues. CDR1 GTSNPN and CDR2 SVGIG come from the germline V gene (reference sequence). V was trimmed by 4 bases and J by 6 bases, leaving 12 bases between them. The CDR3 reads CAWNSEGPGELFF. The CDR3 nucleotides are TGTGCCTGGAATTCTGAGGGGCCCGGGGAGCTGTTTTTT.

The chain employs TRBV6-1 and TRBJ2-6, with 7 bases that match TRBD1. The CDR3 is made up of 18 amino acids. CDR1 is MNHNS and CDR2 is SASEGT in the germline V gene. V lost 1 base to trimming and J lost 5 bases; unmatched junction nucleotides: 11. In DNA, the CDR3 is TGTGCCAGCAGTGAAGACGGGGACAGTGTCGTCTGGGCCAACGTCCTGACTTTC. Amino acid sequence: CASSEDGDSVVWANVLTF.

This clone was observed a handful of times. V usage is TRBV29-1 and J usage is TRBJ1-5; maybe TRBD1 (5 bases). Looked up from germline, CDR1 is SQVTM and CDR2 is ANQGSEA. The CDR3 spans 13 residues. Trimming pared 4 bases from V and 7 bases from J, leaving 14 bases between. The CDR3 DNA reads TGCAGCGTTGGAGGGGCAGGGACCCAGCCCCAGCATTTT. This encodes CSVGGAGTQPQHF.

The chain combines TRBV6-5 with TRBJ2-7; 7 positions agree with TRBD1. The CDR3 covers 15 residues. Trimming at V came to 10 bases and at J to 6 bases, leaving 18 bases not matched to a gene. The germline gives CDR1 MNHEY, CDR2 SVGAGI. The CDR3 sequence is CATRPTGTVSSEQYF. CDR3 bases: TGTGCCACCAGGCCGACAGGGACGGTTTCCAGCGAGCAGTACTTC.

CDR3 sequence reads: CASSPRQGIHEQYF. CDR3 DNA: TGCGCCAGCAGCCCTAGACAGGGGATCCACGAGCAGTACTTC. The chain is built from TRBV5-1 and TRBJ2-7; TRBD1 matches 8 bases. CDR1 and CDR2 from the germline V gene are SGHRS and YFSETQ. This CDR3 is 14 amino acids long. V shed 4 bases, J shed 5 bases, and the junction held 8 bases outside the gene matches.

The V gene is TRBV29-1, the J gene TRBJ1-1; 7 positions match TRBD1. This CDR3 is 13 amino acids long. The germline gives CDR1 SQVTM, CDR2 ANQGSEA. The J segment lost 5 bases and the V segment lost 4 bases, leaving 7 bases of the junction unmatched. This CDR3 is CSVVLGGQTEAFF. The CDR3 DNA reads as TGCAGCGTTGTGCTAGGGGGCCAGACTGAAGCTTTCTTT. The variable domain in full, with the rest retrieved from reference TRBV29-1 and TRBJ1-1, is SAVISQKPSRDICQRGTSLTIQCQVDSQVTMMFWYRQQPGQSLTLIATANQGSEATYESGFVIDKFPISRPNLTFSTLTVSNMSPEDSSIYLCSVVLGGQTEAFFGQGTRLTVV.

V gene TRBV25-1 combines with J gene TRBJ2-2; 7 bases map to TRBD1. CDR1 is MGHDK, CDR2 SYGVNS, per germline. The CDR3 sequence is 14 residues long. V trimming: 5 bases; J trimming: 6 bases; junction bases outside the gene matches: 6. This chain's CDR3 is CASSFTGVAGELFF. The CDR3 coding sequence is TGTGCCAGCAGTTTCACAGGGGTGGCCGGGGAGCTGTTTTTT.

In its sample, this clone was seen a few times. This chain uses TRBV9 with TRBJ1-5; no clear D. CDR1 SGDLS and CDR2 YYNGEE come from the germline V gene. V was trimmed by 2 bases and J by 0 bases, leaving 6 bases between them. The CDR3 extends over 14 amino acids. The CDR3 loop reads CASSVDVSNQPQHF. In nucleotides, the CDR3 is TGTGCCAGCAGCGTTGACGTTAGCAATCAGCCCCAGCATTTT.

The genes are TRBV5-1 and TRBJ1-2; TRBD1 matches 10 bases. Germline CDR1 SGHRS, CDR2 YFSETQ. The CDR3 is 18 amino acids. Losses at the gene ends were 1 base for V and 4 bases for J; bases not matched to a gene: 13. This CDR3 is CASSLRKGTGVLAYGYTF. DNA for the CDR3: TGCGCCAGCAGCTTGAGGAAGGGGACAGGGGTGTTGGCCTATGGCTACACCTTC.

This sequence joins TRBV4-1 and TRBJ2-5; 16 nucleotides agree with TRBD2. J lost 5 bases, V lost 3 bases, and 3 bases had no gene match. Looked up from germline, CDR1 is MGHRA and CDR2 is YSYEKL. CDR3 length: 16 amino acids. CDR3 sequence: CASSHGTSGGAETQYF. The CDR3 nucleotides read TGCGCCAGCAGCCACGGGACTAGCGGGGGGGCCGAGACCCAGTACTTC.

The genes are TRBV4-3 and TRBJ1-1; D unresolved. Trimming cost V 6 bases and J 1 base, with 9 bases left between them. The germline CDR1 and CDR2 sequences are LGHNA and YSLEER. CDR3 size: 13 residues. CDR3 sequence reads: CASSDDPNTEAFF. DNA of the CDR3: TGCGCCAGCAGTGATGACCCGAACACTGAAGCTTTCTTT.

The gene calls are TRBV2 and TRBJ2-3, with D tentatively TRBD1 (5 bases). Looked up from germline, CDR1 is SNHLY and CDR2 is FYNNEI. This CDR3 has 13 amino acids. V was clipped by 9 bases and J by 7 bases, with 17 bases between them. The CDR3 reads CASTSRVDHTQYF. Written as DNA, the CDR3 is TGTGCCAGTACGTCCAGGGTTGACCATACGCAGTATTTT.

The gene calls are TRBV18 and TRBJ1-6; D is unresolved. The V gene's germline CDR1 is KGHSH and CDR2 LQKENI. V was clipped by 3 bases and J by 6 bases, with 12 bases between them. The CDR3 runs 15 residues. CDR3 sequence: CASSPLGLLNSPLHF. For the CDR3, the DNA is TGTGCCAGCTCACCCCTTGGACTCCTTAATTCACCCCTCCACTTT.

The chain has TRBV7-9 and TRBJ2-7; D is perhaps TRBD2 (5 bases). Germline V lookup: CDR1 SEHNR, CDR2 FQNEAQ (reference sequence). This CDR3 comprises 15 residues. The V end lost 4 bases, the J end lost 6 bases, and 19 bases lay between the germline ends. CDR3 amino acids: CASSSSNRESAEQYF. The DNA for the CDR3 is TGTGCCAGCAGCTCATCAAATAGGGAGTCGGCCGAGCAGTACTTC.

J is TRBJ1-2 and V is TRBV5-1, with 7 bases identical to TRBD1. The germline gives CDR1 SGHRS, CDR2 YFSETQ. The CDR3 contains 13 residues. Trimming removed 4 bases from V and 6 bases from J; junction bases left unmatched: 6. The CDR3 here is CASSARGFDGYTF. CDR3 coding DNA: TGCGCCAGCAGCGCCAGGGGGTTCGATGGCTACACCTTC.

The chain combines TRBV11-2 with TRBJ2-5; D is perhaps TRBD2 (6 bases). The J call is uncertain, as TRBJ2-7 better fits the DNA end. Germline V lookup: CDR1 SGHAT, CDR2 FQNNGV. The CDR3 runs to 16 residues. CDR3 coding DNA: TGTGCCAGCAGCCCTCGCGGGAAGTCGGGCTCCTACGAGCAGTACTTC. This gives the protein CASSPRGKSGSYEQYF.

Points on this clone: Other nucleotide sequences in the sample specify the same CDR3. The CDR3 coding sequence is TGCGCCAGCAGCGCCGGGGGGACTGAAGCTTTCTTT. Translation: CASSAGGTEAFF. The chain combines TRBV5-1 with TRBJ1-1, with a weak D call TRBD1 (5 bases). Germline CDR1 is SGHRS and CDR2 is YFSETQ. The CDR3 consists of 12 residues. V lost 4 bases to trimming and J lost 5 bases, with 9 bases between them.

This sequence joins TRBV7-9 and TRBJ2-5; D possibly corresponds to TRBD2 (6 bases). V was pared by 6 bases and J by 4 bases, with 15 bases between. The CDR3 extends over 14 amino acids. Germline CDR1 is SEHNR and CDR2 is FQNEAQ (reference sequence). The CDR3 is CASSTRRESETQYF. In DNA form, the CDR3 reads TGTGCCAGCAGTACGAGGAGGGAGTCAGAGACCCAGTACTTC.

This chain's CDR3 is CASSPGGGPETQYF. CDR3 nucleotides: TGTGCCAGCAGCCCCGGGGGGGGGCCGGAGACCCAGTACTTC. The chain couples TRBV6-5 to TRBJ2-5, with 8 bases fitting TRBD2. There are 14 residues in the CDR3. Germline trimming cut 6 bases from V and 5 bases from J; bases unmatched to any gene: 8. The germline V gene encodes CDR1 MNHEY and CDR2 SVGAGI.

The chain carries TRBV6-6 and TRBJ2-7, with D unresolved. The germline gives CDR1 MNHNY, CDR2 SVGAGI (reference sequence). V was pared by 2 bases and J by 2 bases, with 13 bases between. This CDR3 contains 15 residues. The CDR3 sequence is CASSYLGIGTYEQYF. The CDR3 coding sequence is TGTGCCAGCAGTTACCTGGGGATTGGAACCTACGAGCAGTACTTC.

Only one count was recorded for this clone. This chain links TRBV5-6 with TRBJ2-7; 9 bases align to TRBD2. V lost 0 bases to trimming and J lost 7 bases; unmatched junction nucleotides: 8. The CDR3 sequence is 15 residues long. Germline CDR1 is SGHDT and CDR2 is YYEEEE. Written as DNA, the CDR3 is TGTGCCAGCAGCTTGGAGGCGGGAGCGGGGGGAGAGCAGTACTTC. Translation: CASSLEAGAGGEQYF.

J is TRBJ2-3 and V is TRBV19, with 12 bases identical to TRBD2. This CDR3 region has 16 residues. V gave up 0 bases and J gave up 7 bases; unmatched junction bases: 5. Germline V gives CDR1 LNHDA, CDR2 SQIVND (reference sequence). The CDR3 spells CASSIETSGSRYTQYF. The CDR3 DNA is TGTGCCAGTAGTATAGAGACTAGCGGGAGCCGATATACGCAGTATTTT.

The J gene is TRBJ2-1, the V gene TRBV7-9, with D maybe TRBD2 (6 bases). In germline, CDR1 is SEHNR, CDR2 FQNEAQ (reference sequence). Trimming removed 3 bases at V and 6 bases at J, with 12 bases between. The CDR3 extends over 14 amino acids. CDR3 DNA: TGTGCCAGCAGCTTGTCCGGGACTTCCAATGAGCAGTTCTTC. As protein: CASSLSGTSNEQFF.

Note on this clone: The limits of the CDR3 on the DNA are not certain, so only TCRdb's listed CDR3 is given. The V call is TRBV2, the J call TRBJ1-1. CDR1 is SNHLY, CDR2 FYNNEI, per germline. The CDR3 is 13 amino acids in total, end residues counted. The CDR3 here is CASILEENPEAFF.

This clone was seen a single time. In DNA, the CDR3 is TGTGCCAGCTTACGAGCGGGAGCAAACACCGGGGAGCTGTTTTTT. As protein: CASLRAGANTGELFF. J is TRBJ2-2 and V is TRBV18; 8 bases are shared with TRBD2. V shed 7 bases, J shed 2 bases, and the junction held 6 bases outside the gene matches. CDR3 size: 15 residues. CDR1 KGHSH and CDR2 LQKENI come from the germline V gene.

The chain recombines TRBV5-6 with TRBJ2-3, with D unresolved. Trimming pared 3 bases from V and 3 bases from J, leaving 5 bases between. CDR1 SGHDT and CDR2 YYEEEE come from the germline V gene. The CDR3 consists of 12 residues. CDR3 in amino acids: CASSSPTDTQYF. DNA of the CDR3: TGTGCCAGCAGCTCCCCGACAGATACGCAGTATTTT.